These T cell receptor beta chains were read from a single sample in a study of cytomegalovirus exposure and HLA in healthy donors. This table comes from immunoSEQ multiplex PCR, and its TCRdb copy is limited to in-frame clones, with some not included. The sample holds some 120,000 clones, about 79% seen once. The sample was PBMCs. Source of these receptors: a woman aged 18-35 years in good health and CMV-seropositive. The CDR3 runs from the conserved cysteine through the conserved F or W. The order of the fields is D gene, V gene, J gene, clone size, CDR3 DNA, CDR3 protein. A D gene is named only where the DNA matches it firmly. Part of the rows lack a size; the others show once, few, many or a class for expanded clones.

TRBD1	TRBV18	TRBJ2-3	once	TGTGCCAGCTCACTTTCTCCCGGGACAGGGGGCAACACAGATACGCAGTATTTT	CASSLSPGTGGNTDTQYF
TRBD2	TRBV7-6	TRBJ2-1	-	TGTGCCAGCAGCTTAGTGGTAGCGGGGAGGGATGAGCAGTTCTTC	CASSLVVAGRDEQFF
-	TRBV6-1	TRBJ2-7	-	TGTGCCAGCAGTATCAGACAGGTGATTTACGAGCAGTACTTC	CASSIRQVIYEQYF
-	TRBV6-5	TRBJ1-1	-	TGTGCCAGCAGTTACACCGGGGGTAGGAGGTCTGAAGCTTTCTTT	CASSYTGGRRSEAFF
-	TRBV18	TRBJ2-2	-	TGTGCCAGCTCACCACCGGGCAGGGGACCCGGGGAGCTGTTTTTT	CASSPPGRGPGELFF
-	TRBV2	TRBJ2-5	few	TGTGCCAGCAGCGGATTCAGGGACCAAGAGACCCAGTACTTC	CASSGFRDQETQYF
-	TRBV19	TRBJ1-5	-	TGTGCCAGCCTTCAGACAGGAATTAATCAGCCCCAGCATTTT	CASLQTGINQPQHF
-	TRBV6-4	TRBJ1-6	-	TGTGCCAGCAGTGACCCTGGCTCACCCCTCCACTTT	CASSDPGSPLHF
-	TRBV5-4	TRBJ2-7	-	TGTGCCAGCAGCTTGGCGGGGGTAATAGGGTCCTACGAGCAGTACTTC	CASSLAGVIGSYEQYF
-	TRBV27	TRBJ1-2	-	TGTGCCAGCCTTACCCCGGGATATGGCTACACCTTC	CASLTPGYGYTF
TRBD2	TRBV13	TRBJ2-7	few	TGTGCCAGCAGCTTTGGGCGGGGGGACTTCTACGAGCAGTACTTC	CASSFGRGDFYEQYF
-	TRBV19	TRBJ2-7	-	TGTGCCAGTAGTATAGGCGAAGCATACGAGCAGTACTTC	CASSIGEAYEQYF
-	TRBV10-3	TRBJ2-1	few	TGTGCCATCAGTGATGAGAGTAGTAGCTCCTACAATGAGCAGTTCTTC	CAISDESSSSYNEQFF
TRBD1	TRBV9	TRBJ1-2	-	TGTGCCAGCAGCGTCCGGGACAGGGAGGGCTACACCTTC	CASSVRDREGYTF
TRBD1	TRBV6-4	TRBJ2-2	-	TGTGCCAGCAGTGACTCGAGACAGGGAAGCACCGGGGAGCTGTTTTTT	CASSDSRQGSTGELFF
-	TRBV11-2	TRBJ1-6	-	TGTGCCAGCAGCTTAGACCCTACCTCACCCCTCCACTTT	CASSLDPTSPLHF
TRBD2	TRBV6-5	TRBJ2-5	few	TGTGCCAGCAGCCCGACTAGCGCGAAGACCCAGTACTTC	CASSPTSAKTQYF
-	TRBV29-1	TRBJ2-5	-	TGCAGCGCGGCAGGATCCCAGTCAGAGACCCAGTACTTC	CSAAGSQSETQYF
TRBD1	TRBV5-1	TRBJ1-1	-	TGCGCCAGCAGCGTGACAGGGGACTCGGGGACTGAAGCTTTCTTT	CASSVTGDSGTEAFF
TRBD2	TRBV6-1	TRBJ2-1	-	TGTGCCAGCAGTAGCGGGGGGGCAGTCTACAATGAGCAGTTCTTC	CASSSGGAVYNEQFF
TRBD1	TRBV7-9	TRBJ1-6	-	TGTGCCAGCAGCTTAGCCTCGACAGGGTTAATCGGTTCACCCCTCCACTTT	CASSLASTGLIGSPLHF
TRBD1	TRBV5-1	TRBJ1-6	-	TGCGCCAGCAGCTTGGGACAGGGAGGATCACCCCTCCACTTT	CASSLGQGGSPLHF
-	TRBV30	TRBJ1-1	few	TGTGCCTGGAGTGTGCTATTTCCCATGAACACTGAAGCTTTCTTT	CAWSVLFPMNTEAFF
TRBD2	TRBV7-2	TRBJ2-1	-	TGTGCCAGCAGCCTCCTTAGCGGGGGGGCCAATGAGCAGTTCTTC	CASSLLSGGANEQFF
TRBD1	TRBV7-9	TRBJ1-2	-	TGTGCCAGCAGCTTAGGTTCCGGGACAGAAGTATATGGCTACACCTTC	CASSLGSGTEVYGYTF
TRBD2	TRBV10-3	TRBJ2-7	few	TGTGCCATCAGTGTCGGACTAGCGGGGGTTATCTCCTACGAGCAGTACTTC	CAISVGLAGVISYEQYF
-	TRBV28	TRBJ2-7	-	TGTGCCAGCAGTTTATGGGCCGACGAGCAGTACTTC	CASSLWADEQYF
-	TRBV14	TRBJ1-3	-	TGTGCCAGCAGCCTACAGGGTGGAAACACCATATATTTT	CASSLQGGNTIYF
TRBD2	TRBV10-3	TRBJ2-3	-	TGTGCCATCGACCCTAGCGGAAGCACAGATACGCAGTATTTT	CAIDPSGSTDTQYF
-	TRBV5-1	TRBJ1-1	-	TGCGCCAGCAGCCCGGAGGCATTCGTCGGCACTGAAGCTTTCTTT	CASSPEAFVGTEAFF
TRBD2	TRBV5-1	TRBJ2-2	-	TGCGCCAGCAGCCCCGGGGGGTCCGTGGGCGGGGAGCTGTTTTTT	CASSPGGSVGGELFF
TRBD1	TRBV6-5	TRBJ1-6	-	TGTGCCAGCACCCGGGACAGGGGGCTTTCACCCCTCCACTTT	CASTRDRGLSPLHF
TRBD2	TRBV5-4	TRBJ2-5	-	TGTGCCAGCAGCCCCGAGGGGGGCGGGGGGGTGTCCCAGTACTTC	CASSPEGGGGVSQYF